Presented here are 31 T cell receptor beta chains from one specimen sequenced in a study of tissue T cells after allogeneic stem cell transplantation. The protocol was immunoSEQ multiplex PCR, while the TCRdb copy is restricted to in-frame clones and leaves out a portion. The sample has 15,000 to 20,000 clones; roughly three quarters are singletons. Source material: spleen. The receptors stem from a female BALB/c mouse in good health. For this mouse line, the MHC haplotype is H2-d.

This clone was seen a few times. Any gene name here is a mouse gene name. The read ends 1 residue before the CDR3 terminus; that terminus is restored from the germline J gene. The gene calls are TRBV13-2 and TRBJ2-1, with D hard to call. The CDR3 has 11 residues. Trimming took 2 bases from V and 7 from J, leaving 4 bases between them. The germline V gene has CDR1 NNHNN and CDR2 SYGAGS (reference sequence). CDR3 in amino acids: CASGERAEQFF. The CDR3 bases that were read are TGTGCCAGCGGTGAGAGGGCTGAGCAGTTC.

Of note for this clone: Gene labels here are mouse ones. The read is 1 residue too short to cover the CDR3 end, so that end is filled in from the germline J gene. The V call is TRBV13-2, the J call TRBJ1-3, with 12 bases matching TRBD1. The trim removed 5 bases at V and 3 bases at J, leaving 3 bases unmatched. Germline assignment: CDR1 NNHNN and CDR2 SYGAGS (reference sequence). The CDR3 contains 15 residues. CDR3 DNA (partial): TGTGCCAGCGGGGGGACAGGGGGCGGTGGAAATACGCTCTAT. This gives the protein CASGGTGGGGNTLY. Given in full, the CDR3 is CASGGTGGGGNTLYF.

This clone was found a few times. Mouse names are used for the genes. With the read ending 1 residue before the CDR3 end, the germline J gene is used to fill in that end. The V and J genes are TRBV13-1 and TRBJ2-1; 9 nucleotides agree with TRBD2. The trim removed 2 bases at V and 4 bases at J, leaving 1 base unmatched. The CDR3 has 14 amino acids. Germline values: CDR1 NSHNY, CDR2 SYGAGN. CDR3 DNA (partial): TGTGCCAGCAGTGAACTGGGGGGTTATGCTGAGCAGTTC. The encoded protein is CASSELGGYAEQF. The CDR3 reads in full as CASSELGGYAEQFF.

Details on this clone: Genes and germline are mouse. The observed sequence ends 1 residue before the CDR3 terminus, with the missing tail filled in from the germline J gene. This rearrangement joins TRBV13-2 to TRBJ2-3; D might be TRBD1 (6 bases). The germline V and J ends were trimmed by 0 bases and 0 bases, with 11 bases remaining between them. This CDR3 has 16 amino acids. The V gene's germline CDR1 is NNHNN and CDR2 SYGAGS (reference sequence). The CDR3 bases that were read are TGTGCCAGCGGTGATGCAGGGACAACTAGTGCAGAAACGCTGTAT. Translation gives CASGDAGTTSAETLY. The entire CDR3 reads CASGDAGTTSAETLYF.

As concerns this clone: Germline and genes here are mouse. Incomplete CDR3 DNA: TGTGCCAGCAGCCAAGAGGGCCCAGGGGCAAACTCCGACTACACC. It specifies CASSQEGPGANSDYT. The CDR3 as a whole reads CASSQEGPGANSDYTF. V usage is TRBV2 and J usage is TRBJ1-2, with D maybe TRBD1 (6 bases). Read data end 1 residue before the CDR3 end; the end is taken from the germline J gene. The V gene's germline CDR1 is LGHNA and CDR2 YSYQKL. The V end was cut by 0 bases, the J end by 0 bases, with 11 bases between. The CDR3 is 16 amino acids.

On this clone itself: Gene names and germline match the mouse. The CDR3 goes on 1 residue after the read ends, and that part is filled in from the germline J gene. The chain has TRBV13-2 and TRBJ2-7; TRBD1 might be the D (5 bases). Germline-derived CDR1 and CDR2 are NNHNN and SYGAGS (reference sequence). The ends were cut back, 0 bases at V and 4 bases at J, with 8 bases in the middle. This CDR3 has 13 amino acids. The sequenced CDR3 bases are TGTGCCAGCGGTGATGCAGCAGGGTATGAACAGTAC. The encoded protein is CASGDAAGYEQY. The full CDR3 protein is CASGDAAGYEQYF.

In the case of this clone: Gene names are mouse gene names. The read gets to within 1 residue of the CDR3 end, and the germline J gene fills in the rest. The J gene is TRBJ2-2, the V gene TRBV2; TRBD1 matches 10 bases. The CDR3 runs 16 residues. V lost 3 bases to trimming and J lost 3 bases; unmatched junction nucleotides: 4. The V gene's germline CDR1 is LGHNA and CDR2 YSYQKL. The sequenced part of the CDR3 DNA is TGTGCCAGCAGCCAGACAGGGGGCGCTTACACCGGGCAGCTCTAC. Translation gives CASSQTGGAYTGQLY. The whole CDR3 is CASSQTGGAYTGQLYF. The full variable domain, rest sourced from reference TRBV2 and TRBJ2-2, is DPKIIQKPKYLVAVTGSEKILICEQYLGHNAMYWYRQSAKKPLEFMFSYSYQKLMDNQTASSRFQPQSSKKNHLDLQITALKPDDSATYFCASSQTGGAYTGQLYFGEGSKLTVL.

Worth noting for this clone: All gene names here are mouse names. The read ends 1 residue early relative to the CDR3; the germline J gene fills the gap. The chain joins TRBV2 to TRBJ2-5, with D perhaps being TRBD1 or TRBD2 (5 bases each). Trimming shortened V by 0 bases and J by 6 bases, and 13 bases separated the two germline ends. The CDR3 is made up of 15 amino acids. Germline loops: CDR1 LGHNA, CDR2 YSYQKL. CDR3 protein: CASSQDRRGGDTQYF. The covered CDR3 bases are TGTGCCAGCAGCCAAGATAGGAGGGGCGGTGACACCCAGTAC.

Details on this clone: The gene names here belong to mouse. The read falls 1 residue short of the CDR3 end, and the missing part is taken from the germline J gene. This rearrangement joins TRBV4 to TRBJ1-2; a possible D gene is TRBD1 (6 bases). The CDR3 spans 14 residues. CDR1 is LGHDT, CDR2 YNNKQL, per germline (reference sequence). V shed 5 bases and J shed 3 bases, with 13 bases lying between them. CDR3 in amino acids: CASSQQGGYSDYTF. The part of the CDR3 DNA that was read is TGTGCCAGCAGCCAACAGGGAGGATACTCCGACTACACC. Variable domain in full (rest from reference TRBV4 and TRBJ1-2): ETAVFQTPNYHVTQVGNEVSFNCKQTLGHDTMYWYKQDSKKLLKIMFSYNNKQLIVNETVPRRFSPQSSDKAHLNLRIKSVEPEDSAVYLCASSQQGGYSDYTFGSGTRLLVI.

As regards this clone: Gene names refer to mouse genes. Read sequence stops 1 residue before the CDR3 end, and the germline J gene provides the missing end. The chain couples TRBV13-3 to TRBJ2-7, with 10 bases aligning to TRBD1. Trimming removed 4 bases from V and 7 bases from J; junction bases left unmatched: 5. This CDR3 spans 13 amino acids. In germline, CDR1 is NNHDY, CDR2 SYVADS. The DNA read from the CDR3 is TGTGCCAGCAGTCGACAGGGGGCGCGGGAACAGTAC. It codes for CASSRQGAREQY. The complete CDR3 sequence is CASSRQGAREQYF.

Remarks on this clone: Germline and genes: mouse. The CDR3 is cut off 1 residue early in the read; its end comes from the germline J gene. The J gene is TRBJ2-5, the V gene TRBV19; 9 bases are a match to TRBD2. The CDR3 contains 14 residues. Germline values: CDR1 FNHDT, CDR2 SITEND (reference sequence). With 5 bases clipped from V and 4 bases from J, the junction kept 5 bases outside the gene matches. Partial CDR3 DNA: TGTGCCAGCAGACTGGGGGGTAAGGAAGACACCCAGTAC. Its translation: CASRLGGKEDTQY. In full, the CDR3 reads CASRLGGKEDTQYF.

Points on this clone: Each gene name is a mouse one. The CDR3 extends 1 residue past the end of the read, so its final part is completed from the germline J gene. This rearrangement joins TRBV31 to TRBJ1-4; 9 bases agree with TRBD1. The CDR3 loop spans 16 amino acids. CDR1 and CDR2 (germline): GKSSPN, SITVG. Trimming at V came to 0 bases and at J to 5 bases, leaving 7 bases not matched to a gene. Partial CDR3 DNA: TGTGCCTGGAGTCTAGGGACAGGGAAGGAGAACGAAAGATTATTT. Translated, it gives CAWSLGTGKENERLF. The whole CDR3 sequence is CAWSLGTGKENERLFF.

This clone was seen a single time. Mouse names are used for the genes. The read ends 1 residue before the CDR3 terminus; that terminus is restored from the germline J gene. The V gene is TRBV19, the J gene TRBJ1-4; maybe TRBD1 (6 bases). The V end lost 4 bases, the J end lost 4 bases, and 14 bases lay between the germline ends. Germline values: CDR1 FNHDT, CDR2 SITEND (reference sequence). This CDR3 is built from 15 residues. CDR3 sequence: CASSFTGQNNERLFF. The CDR3 bases that were read are TGTGCCAGCAGTTTCACGGGACAAAACAACGAAAGATTATTT.

On this clone itself: Germline and genes: mouse. The CDR3 extends 1 residue past the end of the read, so its final part is completed from the germline J gene. This chain uses TRBV2 with TRBJ1-5; D is unclear. The V gene's germline CDR1 is LGHNA and CDR2 YSYQKL. The V end was cut by 3 bases, the J end by 7 bases, with 7 bases between. The CDR3 spans 12 residues. CDR3 region: CASSQTGQAPLF. The sequenced CDR3 bases are TGTGCCAGCAGCCAGACGGGGCAGGCTCCGCTT.

In this sample, this clone turned up a few times. These gene names are mouse names. The read terminates 1 residue before the CDR3 end, so the remaining end is supplied by the germline J gene. The genes are TRBV2 and TRBJ2-7; 10 bases match TRBD2. Germline CDR1 LGHNA, CDR2 YSYQKL. After removal of 2 bases from V and 0 bases from J, the junction contained 7 bases not matched to a gene. The CDR3 has 17 residues. The CDR3 reads CASSQPGLGRSSYEQYF. The sequenced CDR3 bases are TGTGCCAGCAGCCAACCGGGACTGGGGAGGAGCTCCTATGAACAGTAC.

Turning to this clone: Gene names are mouse gene names. The read ends 1 residue shy of where the CDR3 ends; the end is completed using the germline J gene. This chain joins TRBV13-2 and TRBJ1-6, with 7 bases that match TRBD1. TRBJ1-6 is flagged as an ORF with uncertain function. This CDR3 spans 12 amino acids. The germline V gene has CDR1 NNHNN and CDR2 SYGAGS (reference sequence). The V gene end was trimmed by 3 bases and the J gene end by 9 bases; junction bases not matched to a gene: 0. CDR3 protein: CASGGTGSPLYF. The part of the CDR3 DNA that was read is TGTGCCAGCGGTGGGACAGGTTCGCCCCTCTAC.

This clone was seen a handful of times. The listed genes are named as in mouse. The CDR3 end is not reached by the read, which stops 1 residue before it; the germline J gene fills it in. The chain uses TRBV14 and TRBJ2-4; no clear D. Germline CDR1 and CDR2: SGHDT and FRDEAV. Trimming cost V 4 bases and J 0 bases, with 6 bases left between them. This CDR3 is 13 amino acids long. The CDR3 reads CASSLDSQNTLYF. The covered CDR3 bases are TGTGCCAGCAGTCTCGACAGTCAAAACACCTTGTAC. The full variable domain, rest sourced from reference TRBV14 and TRBJ2-4, is EAGVTQSPRYAVLQEGQAVSFWCDPISGHDTLYWYQQPRDQGPQLLVYFRDEAVIDNSQLPSDRFSAVRPKGTNSTLKIQSAKQGDTATYLCASSLDSQNTLYFGAGTRLSVL.

As for this clone: The genes are named according to mouse. The CDR3 protein is CASSQNQDTQYF. The covered CDR3 bases are TGTGCCAGCAGCCAAAACCAAGACACCCAGTAC. The chain links TRBV19 to TRBJ2-5; D is unresolved. The read terminates 1 residue before the CDR3 end, so the remaining end is supplied by the germline J gene. In germline, CDR1 is FNHDT, CDR2 SITEND (reference sequence). CDR3 length equals 12 residues. V shed 5 bases and J shed 0 bases, with 4 bases lying between them.

As to this clone: The gene names here belong to mouse. The missing CDR3 end, 1 residue past where the read stops, is filled in from the germline J gene. This chain joins TRBV13-3 and TRBJ1-1; 11 nucleotides agree with TRBD1. V dropped 6 bases and J dropped 4; count of bases not matched to a gene: 2. Germline values: CDR1 NNHDY, CDR2 SYVADS. The CDR3 runs 13 residues. CDR3 amino acids: CASTGTGGTEVFF. The DNA read from the CDR3 is TGTGCCAGCACCGGGACAGGGGGCACAGAAGTCTTC.

A word on this clone: Germline and genes: mouse. The CDR3 goes on 1 residue after the read ends, and that part is filled in from the germline J gene. The gene calls are TRBV31 and TRBJ2-3; D uncertain. The V and J ends lost 2 bases and 0 bases respectively, with 6 bases between them. Germline V gives CDR1 GKSSPN, CDR2 SITVG. CDR3 length equals 13 residues. The CDR3 DNA, read in part, is TGTGCCTGGAGTGCTGGTAGTGCAGAAACGCTGTAT. Translating it yields CAWSAGSAETLY. The complete CDR3 sequence is CAWSAGSAETLYF.

This clone was picked up a small number of times. The gene names given are mouse names. The sequenced fragment ends 1 residue before the CDR3 boundary, so the rest is inferred from the germline J gene. This chain joins TRBV19 and TRBJ2-1; D is ambiguous. Trimming removed 2 bases from V and 2 bases from J, with 5 bases in between. This CDR3 has 13 residues. Per the germline V gene, CDR1 is FNHDT and CDR2 is SITEND (reference sequence). The CDR3 here is CASSIQYYAEQFF. The DNA read from the CDR3 is TGTGCCAGCAGTATTCAGTACTATGCTGAGCAGTTC.

As to this clone: Mouse germline and gene names are used. The read comes to an end 1 residue before the CDR3 does, leaving the germline J gene to fill in the end. This chain joins TRBV5 and TRBJ2-5, with 9 bases lining up with TRBD2. CDR3 length: 15 residues. The ends lost 0 bases at V and 6 bases at J; junction bases unmatched: 4. CDR1 and CDR2 (germline): LGHNA, YNLKQL (reference sequence). The covered CDR3 bases are TGTGCCAGCAGCCAAGATGGGGGGGCGCGCGACACCCAGTAC. Protein sequence: CASSQDGGARDTQY. The whole CDR3 is CASSQDGGARDTQYF.

As for this clone: Mouse gene names apply. The CDR3 goes on 1 residue after the read ends, and that part is filled in from the germline J gene. The rearrangement uses TRBV13-2 and TRBJ2-2; D gene unclear. The CDR3 loop spans 14 amino acids. Looked up from germline, CDR1 is NNHNN and CDR2 is SYGAGS (reference sequence). The V end lost 0 bases, the J end lost 1 base, and 4 bases lay between the germline ends. This CDR3 is CASGDVGNTGQLYF. CDR3 DNA (partial): TGTGCCAGCGGTGATGTTGGAAACACCGGGCAGCTCTAC.

Of note for this clone: Mouse germline and gene names are used. The read comes to an end 1 residue before the CDR3 does, leaving the germline J gene to fill in the end. The chain links TRBV17 to TRBJ1-6; D is uncertain. TRBJ1-6 is marked as an open reading frame, function uncertain. V lost 6 bases and J 14 bases, leaving 5 bases between the germline ends. The CDR3 sequence is 9 residues long. CDR1 is MNHDT and CDR2 is YYDKIL in the germline V gene. CDR3 DNA, as far as it was read: TGTGCTAGCAGCCCCTCCCTCTAC. Its protein product is CASSPSLY. The CDR3 in its entirety is CASSPSLYF.

With regard to this clone: Gene names are mouse gene names. The CDR3 loop is CASSLEPTGQLYF. Incomplete CDR3 DNA: TGTGCCAGCAGTCTGGAACCCACCGGGCAGCTCTAC. The chain employs TRBV24 and TRBJ2-2; unclear D gene. The read ends 1 residue shy of where the CDR3 ends; the end is completed using the germline J gene. Trimming took 2 bases from V and 4 from J, leaving 5 bases between them. The CDR3 runs 13 residues. From germline, CDR1 is KGHTA and CDR2 FRNEEI.

Note on this clone: The listed genes are named as in mouse. CDR3 region: CASSLSGNSYNSPLYF. The CDR3 bases that were read are TGTGCTAGCAGTTTATCAGGGAATTCCTATAATTCGCCCCTCTAC. The rearrangement joins TRBV29 to TRBJ1-6, with D uncertain. The missing CDR3 end, 1 residue past where the read stops, is filled in from the germline J gene. TRBJ1-6 has ORF status, its function being uncertain. The CDR3 loop spans 16 amino acids. The germline gives CDR1 MSHET, CDR2 SYDVDS. Deletions cut 0 bases from V and 0 bases from J, with 6 bases between.

In regard to this clone: At one of its ends the junction is not consistent with the germline gene, which may arise from a read error. Gene names denote mouse genes. Read sequence stops 1 residue before the CDR3 end, and the germline J gene provides the missing end. J is TRBJ2-7 and V is TRBV13-2; 13 bases align to TRBD2. The CDR3 totals 15 residues. Per germline, CDR1 NNHNN and CDR2 SYGAGS (reference sequence). The CDR3 is CARGGGLGGVYEQYF. The CDR3 bases that were read are TGTGCCCGCGGGGGGGGACTGGGGGGGGTTTATGAACAGTAC.

Of note for this clone: Mouse gene names and germline throughout. The read comes to an end 1 residue before the CDR3 does, leaving the germline J gene to fill in the end. The gene calls are TRBV5 and TRBJ2-7; the D is unclear. This CDR3 has 14 amino acids. Trimming shortened V by 0 bases and J by 7 bases, and 13 bases separated the two germline ends. Germline V lookup: CDR1 LGHNA, CDR2 YNLKQL (reference sequence). CDR3 residues: CASSQDNRGWEQYF. The sequenced part of the CDR3 DNA is TGTGCCAGCAGCCAAGATAACCGGGGATGGGAACAGTAC.

To note about this clone: The gene names here belong to mouse. From the germline J gene comes the end of the CDR3, since the read stops 1 residue before it. The chain recombines TRBV20 with TRBJ2-4, with 8 bases lining up with TRBD2. The CDR3 has 16 amino acids. V dropped 0 bases and J dropped 0; count of bases not matched to a gene: 5. The germline CDR1 and CDR2 sequences are GFQATS and STVNSAI. The sequenced part of the CDR3 DNA is TGTGGTGCTAGGGAAGGGGGGGCGCGGAGTCAAAACACCTTGTAC. It is translated as CGAREGGARSQNTLY. The whole CDR3 region reads CGAREGGARSQNTLYF.

Remarks on this clone: Mouse gene names and germline throughout. The sequence runs out 1 residue before the end of the CDR3; the remainder is reconstructed from the germline J gene. This chain connects TRBV5 to TRBJ1-4, with 7 bases fitting TRBD1. Trimming at V came to 0 bases and at J to 4 bases, leaving 2 bases not matched to a gene. Germline CDR1 is LGHNA and CDR2 is YNLKQL (reference sequence). The CDR3 totals 15 residues. CDR3 amino acids: CASSQDRQGNERLFF. The CDR3 bases that were read are TGTGCCAGCAGCCAAGATAGACAGGGCAACGAAAGATTATTT.

A remark on this clone: Mouse names are used for the genes. The CDR3 end falls 1 residue outside the read, so it is completed with the germline J gene. The chain has TRBV5 and TRBJ1-4; D is undetermined. Trimming shortened V by 1 base and J by 5 bases, and 5 bases separated the two germline ends. Germline CDR1 is LGHNA and CDR2 is YNLKQL (reference sequence). The CDR3 loop spans 13 amino acids. Incomplete CDR3 DNA: TGTGCCAGCAGCCAAGGAGTAAACGAAAGATTATTT. Its protein product is CASSQGVNERLF. In full, the CDR3 is CASSQGVNERLFF.